Listed here are 20 T cell receptor beta chains from one sample, sequenced in a study of shared clonotypes between healthy human individuals. Data came from immunoSEQ multiplex PCR; TCRdb stores just in-frame clones and leaves some out. Of about 500,000 clones detected, approximately 77% appear once; the ten largest clones hold 9.5% to 15%. Sequencing was performed on PBMCs. Receptors were obtained from a woman aged 40 to 50 in good health. Some clones in this sample may be carry-over from other donors' samples.

The chain employs TRBV27 and TRBJ2-2, with a possible D match to TRBD1 (6 bases). The germline V gene encodes CDR1 MNHEY and CDR2 SMNVEV (reference sequence). V lost 0 bases and J lost 5, with 19 bases in between. The CDR3 length is 18 residues. DNA of the CDR3: TGTGCCAGCAGTTTATCGCAGGGGACCCGACGGGGTACCGGGGAGCTGTTTTTT. Translated, it gives CASSLSQGTRRGTGELFF.

With regard to this clone: This likely reflects a read error, since a far larger clone is one base away. This CDR3 is also generated by other DNA sequences in the sample. V usage is TRBV7-3 and J usage is TRBJ2-6; tentative D call: TRBD1 (6 bases). The CDR3 is 13 residues long. CDR1 is SGHTA and CDR2 is FQGTGA in the germline V gene. The CDR3 spells CASKSAGANVLTF. The CDR3 DNA reads as TGTGCCAGCAAGTCGGCAGGGGCCAACGTCCTGACCTTC.

Comments on this clone: Since a far larger clone is one base different, this is likely a read error. The same CDR3 arises from other DNA sequences in this sample as well. The chain has TRBV5-8 and TRBJ2-5; D is perhaps TRBD1 (6 bases). The CDR3 runs 14 residues. Germline CDR1 reads SGHTS; CDR2 reads YDEGEE. V was trimmed by 4 bases and J by 1 base, leaving 11 bases between them. CDR3 amino acids: CASSQGQIQETQYF. In nucleotides, the CDR3 is TGTGCCAGCAGCCAGGGGCAGATCCAAGAGACCCAGTACTTC.

The chain combines TRBV2 with TRBJ2-7, with 8 bases lining up with TRBD1. The length of the CDR3 is 11 residues. CDR1 and CDR2 (germline): SNHLY, FYNNEI. After removal of 8 bases from V and 5 bases from J, the junction contained 2 bases not matched to a gene. DNA for the CDR3: TGTGCCAGCCAGACAGGGGACGAGCAGTACTTC. Translated, it gives CASQTGDEQYF.

The rearrangement uses TRBV19 and TRBJ2-7; D is perhaps TRBD1 or TRBD2 (5 bases each). V was cut by 3 bases and J by 2 bases, with 14 bases left in between. There are 15 residues in the CDR3. Germline lookup yields CDR1 LNHDA and CDR2 SQIVND (reference sequence). For the CDR3, the DNA is TGTGCCAGTAGTATGGGGGACGCGCCGACCTACGAGCAGTACTTC. This gives the protein CASSMGDAPTYEQYF. Full variable domain (remainder filled in from reference TRBV19 and TRBJ2-7): DGGITQSPKYLFRKEGQNVTLSCEQNLNHDAMYWYRQDPGQGLRLIYYSQIVNDFQKGDIAEGYSVSREKKESFPLTVTSAQKNPTAFYLCASSMGDAPTYEQYFGPGTRLTVT.

The V gene is TRBV6-4, the J gene TRBJ2-3; 7 nucleotides match TRBD2. The V segment lost 6 bases and the J segment 3 bases; nucleotides outside the gene matches: 18. CDR1 and CDR2 from the germline V gene are MRHNA and SNTAGT. The CDR3 consists of 18 residues. CDR3 sequence reads: CASRTVGSRGSGTDTQYF. CDR3 bases: TGTGCCAGCAGGACCGTAGGGTCTCGCGGGAGTGGGACAGATACGCAGTATTTT.

The V gene is TRBV7-2, the J gene TRBJ2-2, with 15 bases aligning to TRBD2. Looked up from germline, CDR1 is SGHTA and CDR2 is FQGNSA. The V segment lost 4 bases and the J segment 6 bases; nucleotides outside the gene matches: 3. This CDR3 is 16 amino acids long. The CDR3 is CASSWTSGRGAGELFF. DNA for the CDR3: TGTGCCAGCAGCTGGACTAGCGGGAGGGGTGCCGGGGAGCTGTTTTTT.

The rearrangement links TRBV27 to TRBJ1-2, with D perhaps TRBD1 (5 bases). Germline V gene data show CDR1 as MNHEY and CDR2 as SMNVEV (reference sequence). The CDR3 is 15 residues long. V lost 0 bases and J 4 bases, leaving 12 bases between the germline ends. The CDR3 is CASSLSGQPIYGYTF. In DNA, the CDR3 is TGTGCCAGCAGTTTATCGGGGCAGCCCATCTATGGCTACACCTTC.

This clone showed up just once. It differs at one base from a far larger clone, so likely a read error. V is TRBV4-3 and J is TRBJ1-2; D is unclear. This CDR3 contains 12 residues. Germline assignment: CDR1 LGHNA and CDR2 YSLEER. CDR3 sequence: CASSHGNYGCTF. Here the CDR3 DNA reads TGCGCCAGCAGCCACGGAAACTATGGCTGCACCTTC.

The rearrangement links TRBV10-1 to TRBJ1-2; 7 nucleotides match TRBD1. The CDR3 has 13 amino acids. Per germline, CDR1 WNHNN and CDR2 SYGVQD (reference sequence). Trimming at V came to 6 bases and at J to 4 bases, leaving 5 bases not matched to a gene. The CDR3 loop reads CASSPDRFYGYTF. The DNA of the CDR3 is TGCGCCAGCAGCCCGGACAGGTTCTATGGCTACACCTTC.

This clone was seen more than once but under ten times. The same CDR3 also results from other DNA sequences found in this sample. V is TRBV27 and J is TRBJ1-3; D is ambiguous. Germline CDR1 reads MNHEY; CDR2 reads SMNVEV (reference sequence). V was clipped by 4 bases and J by 0 bases, with 10 bases between them. This CDR3 contains 15 residues. CDR3 region: CASSSRRSSGNTIYF. CDR3 in DNA: TGTGCCAGCAGTTCCCGACGGAGCTCTGGAAACACCATATATTTT.

The gene calls are TRBV19 and TRBJ2-7, with 9 bases aligning to TRBD1. This CDR3 is 12 amino acids long. Per the germline V gene, CDR1 is LNHDA and CDR2 is SQIVND (reference sequence). J was trimmed by 8 bases and V by 4 bases; bases with no gene match: 3. In DNA form, the CDR3 reads TGTGCCAGTAGTACTGGACAGGGGAAGCAGTACTTC. As protein: CASSTGQGKQYF.

CDR3 DNA sequence: TGTGCCAGCAGTCTGACAGGGACCGTTCTGAAAGGCTACACCTTC. It is translated as CASSLTGTVLKGYTF. The V gene is TRBV27, the J gene TRBJ1-2; 7 bases agree with TRBD1. V dropped 5 bases and J dropped 8; count of bases not matched to a gene: 14. From germline, CDR1 is MNHEY and CDR2 SMNVEV (reference sequence). The CDR3 sequence is 15 residues long.

This clone has only one observation. The chain joins TRBV5-1 to TRBJ2-4; 7 nucleotides agree with TRBD2. V dropped 4 bases and J dropped 6; count of bases not matched to a gene: 7. Germline CDR1 is SGHRS and CDR2 is YFSETQ. The CDR3 totals 14 residues. The CDR3 reads CASSPGLWGNIQYF. DNA of the CDR3: TGCGCCAGCAGCCCGGGACTATGGGGAAACATTCAGTACTTC.

The chain employs TRBV4-3 and TRBJ2-1, with 9 bases identical to TRBD2. Trimming at V came to 0 bases and at J to 7 bases, leaving 13 bases not matched to a gene. CDR3 length: 18 amino acids. The germline gives CDR1 LGHNA, CDR2 YSLEER. The CDR3, as DNA: TGCGCCAGCAGCCAAGAAGGAGGGTGGGTAGCGGGAGAGAATGAGCAGTTCTTC. Translation: CASSQEGGWVAGENEQFF.

This chain connects TRBV4-1 to TRBJ2-7; possibly TRBD2 for D (6 bases). Between the trimmed V and J ends, which lost 0 bases and 2 bases, there was a span of 17 bases. The CDR3 spans 17 residues. The germline gives CDR1 MGHRA, CDR2 YSYEKL. CDR3 in amino acids: CASSQDSVRERAYEQYF. The DNA for the CDR3 is TGCGCCAGCAGCCAAGATAGTGTTCGGGAGCGGGCCTACGAGCAGTACTTC.

V and J are TRBV2 and TRBJ1-5; no firm D call. Trimming left V 4 bases short and J 0 bases short, with 7 bases between. This CDR3 region has 14 residues. Germline V gene lookup returns CDR1 SNHLY and CDR2 FYNNEI. CDR3 in amino acids: CASSGSYSNQPQHF. CDR3 nucleotide sequence: TGTGCCAGCAGTGGCAGTTATAGCAATCAGCCCCAGCATTTT.

This clone has more than one count but fewer than ten. The rearrangement joins TRBV6-5 to TRBJ1-2; 8 bases line up with TRBD1. V was pared by 2 bases and J by 4 bases, with 9 bases of the junction left unmatched. This CDR3 contains 16 residues. From germline, CDR1 is MNHEY and CDR2 SVGAGI. The CDR3 loop is CASSYGTGAAFYGYTF. For the CDR3, the DNA is TGTGCCAGCAGTTACGGGACAGGAGCCGCGTTCTATGGCTACACCTTC.

V usage is TRBV19 and J usage is TRBJ2-7; D gene ambiguous. V was clipped by 3 bases and J by 1 base, with 7 bases between them. The CDR3 has 13 residues. Germline V CDR1 and CDR2: LNHDA, SQIVND (reference sequence). The CDR3 DNA reads as TGTGCCAGTAGTATGACGGAGTCCTACGAGCAGTACTTC. Its protein product is CASSMTESYEQYF. The whole variable domain, filled in from reference TRBV19 and TRBJ2-7, reads DGGITQSPKYLFRKEGQNVTLSCEQNLNHDAMYWYRQDPGQGLRLIYYSQIVNDFQKGDIAEGYSVSREKKESFPLTVTSAQKNPTAFYLCASSMTESYEQYFGPGTRLTVT.

With regard to this clone: The sample has other DNA sequences that encode this CDR3 too. The chain links TRBV7-9 to TRBJ2-1; D unresolved. The CDR3 runs to 12 residues. The V end was cut by 1 base, the J end by 7 bases, with 5 bases between. Germline V lookup: CDR1 SEHNR, CDR2 FQNEAQ (reference sequence). CDR3 sequence: CASSLDVNEQFF. CDR3 in DNA: TGTGCCAGCAGCTTAGACGTAAATGAGCAGTTCTTC.